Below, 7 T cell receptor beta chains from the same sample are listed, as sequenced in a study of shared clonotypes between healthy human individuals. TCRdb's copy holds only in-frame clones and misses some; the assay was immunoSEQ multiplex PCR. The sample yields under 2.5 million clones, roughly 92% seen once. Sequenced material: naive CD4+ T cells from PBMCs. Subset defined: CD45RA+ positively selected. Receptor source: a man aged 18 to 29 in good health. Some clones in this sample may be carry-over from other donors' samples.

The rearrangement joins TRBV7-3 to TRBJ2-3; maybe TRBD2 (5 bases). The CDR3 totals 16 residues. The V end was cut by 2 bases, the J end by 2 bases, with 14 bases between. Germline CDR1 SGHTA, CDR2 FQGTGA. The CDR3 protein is CASSLAGGGNTDTQYF. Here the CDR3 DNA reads TGTGCCAGCAGCTTAGCGGGCGGCGGCAACACAGATACGCAGTATTTT.

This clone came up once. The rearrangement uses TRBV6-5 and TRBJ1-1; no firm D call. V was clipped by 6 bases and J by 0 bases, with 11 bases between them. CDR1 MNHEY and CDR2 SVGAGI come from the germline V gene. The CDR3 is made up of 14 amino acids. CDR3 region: CASSAPPMNTEAFF. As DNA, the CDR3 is TGTGCCAGCAGCGCGCCGCCAATGAACACTGAAGCTTTCTTT.

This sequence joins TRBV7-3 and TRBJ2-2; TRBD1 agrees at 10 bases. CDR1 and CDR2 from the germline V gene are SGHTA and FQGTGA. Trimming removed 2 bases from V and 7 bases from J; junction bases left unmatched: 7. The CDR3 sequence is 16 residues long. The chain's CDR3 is CASSLEGQGFIGELFF. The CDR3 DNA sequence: TGTGCCAGCAGCTTAGAGGGACAGGGGTTTATCGGGGAGCTGTTTTTT.

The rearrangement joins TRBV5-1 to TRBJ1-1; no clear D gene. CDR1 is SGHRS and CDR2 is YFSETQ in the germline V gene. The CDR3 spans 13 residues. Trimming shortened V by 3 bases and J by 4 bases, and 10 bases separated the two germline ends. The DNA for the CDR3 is TGCGCCAGCAGCTGGTCCCCCGCCACTGAAGCTTTCTTT. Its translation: CASSWSPATEAFF.

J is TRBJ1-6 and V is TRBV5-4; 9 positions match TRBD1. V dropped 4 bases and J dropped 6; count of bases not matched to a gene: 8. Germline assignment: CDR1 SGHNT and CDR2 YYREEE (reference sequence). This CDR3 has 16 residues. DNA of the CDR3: TGTGCCAGCAGCAGAGGGACAGGGCTGCCTAATTCACCCCTCCACTTT. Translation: CASSRGTGLPNSPLHF.

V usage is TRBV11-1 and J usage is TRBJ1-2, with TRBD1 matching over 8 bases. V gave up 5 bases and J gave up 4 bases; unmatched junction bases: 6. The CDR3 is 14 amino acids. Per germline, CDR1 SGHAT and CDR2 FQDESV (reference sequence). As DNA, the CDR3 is TGTGCCAGCAGCGACAGGGGTTGGAGCTATGGCTACACCTTC. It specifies CASSDRGWSYGYTF.

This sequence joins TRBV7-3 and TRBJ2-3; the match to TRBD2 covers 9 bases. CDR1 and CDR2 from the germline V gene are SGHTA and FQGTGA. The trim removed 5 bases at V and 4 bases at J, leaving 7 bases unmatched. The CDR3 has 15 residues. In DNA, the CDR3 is TGTGCCAGCAGCCACGGGACTAGCCCCGCAGATACGCAGTATTTT. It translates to CASSHGTSPADTQYF.